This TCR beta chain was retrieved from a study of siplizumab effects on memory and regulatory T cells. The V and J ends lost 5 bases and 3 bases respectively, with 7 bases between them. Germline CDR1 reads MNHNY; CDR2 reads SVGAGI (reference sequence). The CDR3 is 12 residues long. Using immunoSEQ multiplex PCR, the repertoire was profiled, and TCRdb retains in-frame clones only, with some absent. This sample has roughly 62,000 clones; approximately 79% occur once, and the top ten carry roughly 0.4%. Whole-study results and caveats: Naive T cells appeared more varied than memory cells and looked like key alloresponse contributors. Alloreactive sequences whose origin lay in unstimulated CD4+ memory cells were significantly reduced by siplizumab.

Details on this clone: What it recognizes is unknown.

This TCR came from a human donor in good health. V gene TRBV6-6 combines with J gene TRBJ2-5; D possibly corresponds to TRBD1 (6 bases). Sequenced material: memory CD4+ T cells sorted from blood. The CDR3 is CASSRTEETQYF. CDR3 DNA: TGTGCCAGCAGTAGGACAGAAGAGACCCAGTACTTC.